This is a list of T cell receptor beta chains from one sample in a study of blood T cell repertoires in COVID-19. Method: immunoSEQ multiplex PCR; TCRdb's copy keeps in-frame clones and lacks some. The sample consists of some 150,000 clones, about 90% of them appearing once. Sequenced sample: peripheral blood. All receptors come from a man aged 45-60 years with acute or convalescent COVID-19. The CDR3 runs from the conserved cysteine through the conserved F or W. The order of the fields is J gene, V gene, CDR3 protein.

TRBJ2-3,TRBV30,CAWTKGGATDTQYF
TRBJ2-7,TRBV7-9,CATEGTDISYEQYF
TRBJ1-1,TRBV4-1,CASSQEGTGRSTEAFF
TRBJ2-5,TRBV2,CASKLQETQYF
TRBJ2-1,TRBV7-2,CAGTSGPGEQFF
TRBJ2-2,TRBV18,CASSPNGANTGELFF
TRBJ1-2,TRBV6-1,CASSETQSGYGYTF
TRBJ2-6,TRBV10-3,CAISETPGSGANVLTF
TRBJ1-3,TRBV9,CASSVVGTGAFSGNTIYF
TRBJ2-7,TRBV7-9,CASSLGTFTGEQYF
TRBJ2-5,TRBV9,CASSAGSSGGTQETQYF
TRBJ2-2,TRBV18,CASSPAGGVGGELFF
TRBJ1-2,TRBV27,CASSPWGGPHGYTF
TRBJ2-7,TRBV5-5,CASSPRLAGYEQYF
TRBJ2-2,TRBV29-1,CSARDRGPPGELFF
TRBJ2-7,TRBV18,CASSPPVSYEQYF
TRBJ1-2,TRBV19,CASSIRQDYGYTF
TRBJ2-1,TRBV28,CASEGGRGGNEQFF
TRBJ1-1,TRBV27,CASSFAGDAFF
TRBJ1-4,TRBV6-2/TRBV6-3,CASSAGGGGEKLFF
TRBJ2-7,TRBV2,CASMAGANYEQYF
TRBJ1-6,TRBV27,CASSIMRGGRSPLHF